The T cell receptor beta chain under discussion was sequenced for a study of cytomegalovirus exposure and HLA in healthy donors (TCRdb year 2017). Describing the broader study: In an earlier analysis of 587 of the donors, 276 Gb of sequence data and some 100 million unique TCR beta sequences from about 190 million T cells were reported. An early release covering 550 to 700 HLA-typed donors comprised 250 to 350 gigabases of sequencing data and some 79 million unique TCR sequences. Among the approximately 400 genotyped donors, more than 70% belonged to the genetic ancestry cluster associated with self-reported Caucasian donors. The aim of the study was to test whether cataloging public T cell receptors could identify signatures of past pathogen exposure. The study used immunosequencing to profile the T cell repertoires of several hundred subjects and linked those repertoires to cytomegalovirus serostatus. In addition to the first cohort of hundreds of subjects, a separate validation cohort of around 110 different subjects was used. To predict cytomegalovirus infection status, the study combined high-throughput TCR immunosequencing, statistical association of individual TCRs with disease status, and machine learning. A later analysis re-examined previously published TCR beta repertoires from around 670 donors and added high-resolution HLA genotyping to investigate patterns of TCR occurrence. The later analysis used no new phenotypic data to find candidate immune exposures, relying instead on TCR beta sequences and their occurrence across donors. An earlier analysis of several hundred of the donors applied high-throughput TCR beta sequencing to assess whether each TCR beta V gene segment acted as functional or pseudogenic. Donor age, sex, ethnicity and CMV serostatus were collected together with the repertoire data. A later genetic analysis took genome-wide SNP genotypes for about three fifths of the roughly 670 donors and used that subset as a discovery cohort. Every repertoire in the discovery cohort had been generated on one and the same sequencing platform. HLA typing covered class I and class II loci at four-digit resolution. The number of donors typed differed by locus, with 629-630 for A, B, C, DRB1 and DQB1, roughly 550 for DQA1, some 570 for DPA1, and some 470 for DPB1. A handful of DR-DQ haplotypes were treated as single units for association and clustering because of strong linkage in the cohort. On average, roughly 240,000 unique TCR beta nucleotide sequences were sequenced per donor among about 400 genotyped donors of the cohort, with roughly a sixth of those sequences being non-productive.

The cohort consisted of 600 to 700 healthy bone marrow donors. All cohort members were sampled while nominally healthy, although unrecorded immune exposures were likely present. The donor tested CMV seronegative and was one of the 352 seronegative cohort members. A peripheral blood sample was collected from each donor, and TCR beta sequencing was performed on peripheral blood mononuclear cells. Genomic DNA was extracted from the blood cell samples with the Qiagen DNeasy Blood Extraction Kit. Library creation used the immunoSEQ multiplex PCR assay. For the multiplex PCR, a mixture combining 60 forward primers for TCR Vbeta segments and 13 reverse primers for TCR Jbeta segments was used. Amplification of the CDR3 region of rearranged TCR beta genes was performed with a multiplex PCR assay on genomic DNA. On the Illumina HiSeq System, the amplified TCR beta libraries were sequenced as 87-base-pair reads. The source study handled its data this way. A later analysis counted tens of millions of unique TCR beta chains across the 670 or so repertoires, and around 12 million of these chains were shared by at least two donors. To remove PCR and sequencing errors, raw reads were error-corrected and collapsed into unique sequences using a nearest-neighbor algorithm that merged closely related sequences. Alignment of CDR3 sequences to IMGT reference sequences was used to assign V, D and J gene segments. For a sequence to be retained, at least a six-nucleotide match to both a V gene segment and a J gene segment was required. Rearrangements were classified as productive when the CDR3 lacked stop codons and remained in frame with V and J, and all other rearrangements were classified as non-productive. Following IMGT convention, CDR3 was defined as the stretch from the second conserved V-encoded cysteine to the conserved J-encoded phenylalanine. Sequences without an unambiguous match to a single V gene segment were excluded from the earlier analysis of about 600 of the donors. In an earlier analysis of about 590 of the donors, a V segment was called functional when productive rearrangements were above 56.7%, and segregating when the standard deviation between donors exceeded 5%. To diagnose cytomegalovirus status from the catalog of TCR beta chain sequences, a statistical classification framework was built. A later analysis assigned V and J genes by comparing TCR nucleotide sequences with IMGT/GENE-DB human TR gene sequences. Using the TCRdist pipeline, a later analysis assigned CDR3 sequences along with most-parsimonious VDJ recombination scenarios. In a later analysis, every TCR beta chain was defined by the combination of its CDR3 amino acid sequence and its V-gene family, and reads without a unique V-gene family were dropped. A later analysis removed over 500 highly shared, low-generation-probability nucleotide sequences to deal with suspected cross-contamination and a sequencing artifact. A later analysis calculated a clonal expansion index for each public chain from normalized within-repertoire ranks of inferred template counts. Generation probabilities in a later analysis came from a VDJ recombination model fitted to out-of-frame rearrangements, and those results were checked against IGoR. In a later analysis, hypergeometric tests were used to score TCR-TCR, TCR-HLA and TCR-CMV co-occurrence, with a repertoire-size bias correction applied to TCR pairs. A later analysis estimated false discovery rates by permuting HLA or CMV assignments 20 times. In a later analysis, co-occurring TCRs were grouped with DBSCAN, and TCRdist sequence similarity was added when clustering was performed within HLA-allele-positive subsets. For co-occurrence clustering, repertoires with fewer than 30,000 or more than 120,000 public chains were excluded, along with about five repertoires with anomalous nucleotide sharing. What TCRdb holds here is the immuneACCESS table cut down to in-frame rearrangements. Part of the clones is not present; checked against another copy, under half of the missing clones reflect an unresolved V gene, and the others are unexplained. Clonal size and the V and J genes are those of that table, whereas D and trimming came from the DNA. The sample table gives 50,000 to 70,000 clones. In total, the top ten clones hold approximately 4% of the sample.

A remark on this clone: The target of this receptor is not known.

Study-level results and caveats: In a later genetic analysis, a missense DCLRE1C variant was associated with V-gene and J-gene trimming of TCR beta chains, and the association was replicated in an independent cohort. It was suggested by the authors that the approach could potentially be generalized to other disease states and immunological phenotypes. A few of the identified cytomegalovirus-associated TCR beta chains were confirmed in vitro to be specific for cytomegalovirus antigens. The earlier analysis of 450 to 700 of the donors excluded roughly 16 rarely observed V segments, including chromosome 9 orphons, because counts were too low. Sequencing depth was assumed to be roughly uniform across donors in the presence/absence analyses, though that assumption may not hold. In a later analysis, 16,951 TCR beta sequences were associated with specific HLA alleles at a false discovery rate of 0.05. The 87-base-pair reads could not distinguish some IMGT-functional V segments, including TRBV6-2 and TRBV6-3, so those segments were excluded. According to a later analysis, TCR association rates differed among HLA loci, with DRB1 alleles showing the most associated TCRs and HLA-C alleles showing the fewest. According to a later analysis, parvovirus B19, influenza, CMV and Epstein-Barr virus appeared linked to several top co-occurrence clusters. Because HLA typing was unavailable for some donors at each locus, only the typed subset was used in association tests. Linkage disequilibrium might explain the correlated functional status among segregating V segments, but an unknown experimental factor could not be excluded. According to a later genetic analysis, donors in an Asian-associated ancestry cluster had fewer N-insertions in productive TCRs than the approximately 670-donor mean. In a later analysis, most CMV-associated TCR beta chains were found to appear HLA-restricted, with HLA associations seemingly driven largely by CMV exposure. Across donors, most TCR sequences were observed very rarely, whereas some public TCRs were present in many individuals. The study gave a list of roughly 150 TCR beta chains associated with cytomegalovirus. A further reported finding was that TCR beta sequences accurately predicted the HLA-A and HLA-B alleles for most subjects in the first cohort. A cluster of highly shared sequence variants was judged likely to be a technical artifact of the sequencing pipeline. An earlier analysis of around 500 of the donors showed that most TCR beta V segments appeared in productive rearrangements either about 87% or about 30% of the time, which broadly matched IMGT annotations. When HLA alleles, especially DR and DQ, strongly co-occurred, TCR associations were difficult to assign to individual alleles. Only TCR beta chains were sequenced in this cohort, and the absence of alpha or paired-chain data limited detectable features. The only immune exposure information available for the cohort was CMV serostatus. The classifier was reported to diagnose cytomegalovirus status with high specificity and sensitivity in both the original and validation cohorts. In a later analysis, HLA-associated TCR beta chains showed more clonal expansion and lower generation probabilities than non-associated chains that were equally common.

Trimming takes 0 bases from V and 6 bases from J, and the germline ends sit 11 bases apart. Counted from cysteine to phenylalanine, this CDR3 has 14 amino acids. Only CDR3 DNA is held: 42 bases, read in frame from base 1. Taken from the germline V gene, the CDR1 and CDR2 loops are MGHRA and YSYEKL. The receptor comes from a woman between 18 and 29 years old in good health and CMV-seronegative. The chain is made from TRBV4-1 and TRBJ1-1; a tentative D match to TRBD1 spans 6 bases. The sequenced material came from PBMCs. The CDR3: CASSQEGTRSEAFF. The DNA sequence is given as TGCGCCAGCAGCCAAGAGGGGACACGCTCTGAAGCTTTCTTT.